What follows are 18 T cell receptor beta chains derived from one specimen sequenced in a study of T cell responses to AZD1222 COVID-19 vaccine. Only in-frame clones appear in the TCRdb table, and some are missing; sequencing was by immunoSEQ multiplex PCR. The sample lists about 100,000 clones, around 87% seen once, with under 4.5% in the top ten. The specimen was peripheral blood, collected on day 0 of MenACWY control vaccination. The receptors stem from an adult in good health.

The chain combines TRBV5-1 with TRBJ2-7; possible D gene TRBD1, 6 bases. V lost 4 bases, J lost 0 bases, and 17 bases lay in between. Per germline, CDR1 SGHRS and CDR2 YFSETQ. The CDR3 is 16 residues long. As DNA, the CDR3 is TGCGCCAGCAGCCGATCGACAGGCGGCATCTCCTACGAGCAGTACTTC. Its translation is CASSRSTGGISYEQYF.

This clone was seen a single time. CDR3 nucleotides: TGTGCCAGCAGGGGCAGCGGGAGGGCCCAGGAGACCCAGTACTTC. Its translation: CASRGSGRAQETQYF. This rearrangement joins TRBV28 to TRBJ2-5; the match to TRBD2 covers 10 bases. This CDR3 comprises 15 residues. Germline CDR1 reads MDHEN; CDR2 reads SYDVKM. V lost 6 bases and J lost 5; bases outside the gene matches: 9.

This clone came up once. V usage is TRBV19 and J usage is TRBJ1-2; D is perhaps TRBD1 (6 bases). From germline, CDR1 is LNHDA and CDR2 SQIVND (reference sequence). The length of the CDR3 is 16 residues. The ends were cut back, 0 bases at V and 3 bases at J, with 14 bases in the middle. CDR3 bases: TGTGCCAGTAGTATAGAAGGGGGGCGCGAGGACTATGGCTACACCTTC. It specifies CASSIEGGREDYGYTF. The entire variable domain, with the rest obtained from reference TRBV19 and TRBJ1-2, is as follows: DGGITQSPKYLFRKEGQNVTLSCEQNLNHDAMYWYRQDPGQGLRLIYYSQIVNDFQKGDIAEGYSVSREKKESFPLTVTSAQKNPTAFYLCASSIEGGREDYGYTFGSGTRLTVV.

The chain uses TRBV11-2 and TRBJ2-7; TRBD1 might be the D (6 bases). There are 19 residues in the CDR3. Trimming shortened V by 1 base and J by 2 bases, and 24 bases separated the two germline ends. Germline lookup yields CDR1 SGHAT and CDR2 FQNNGV. CDR3 in amino acids: CASSLGKTDSDRVPYEQYF. DNA for the CDR3: TGTGCCAGCAGCTTAGGTAAAACCGATTCGGACAGAGTTCCCTACGAGCAGTACTTC.

The chain carries TRBV4-3 and TRBJ1-2; D is perhaps TRBD1 (6 bases). CDR1 and CDR2 from the germline V gene are LGHNA and YSLEER. The CDR3 covers 16 residues. Trimming left V 2 bases short and J 0 bases short, with 13 bases between. CDR3 DNA: TGCGCCAGCAGCCAATCCCTGGACAGCGCTAACTATGGCTACACCTTC. It specifies CASSQSLDSANYGYTF.

The gene calls are TRBV29-1 and TRBJ2-2; a possible D gene is TRBD2 (6 bases). In germline, CDR1 is SQVTM, CDR2 ANQGSEA. V dropped 2 bases and J dropped 5 bases, with 9 bases sitting between them. The CDR3 spans 13 residues. This CDR3 is CSVELGGTGELFF. In DNA form, the CDR3 reads TGCAGCGTTGAATTGGGGGGAACCGGGGAGCTGTTTTTT.

V is TRBV6-2 or TRBV6-3 and J is TRBJ2-1; D might be TRBD2 (5 bases). Germline V lookup: CDR1 MNHEY, CDR2 SVGEGT. The CDR3 consists of 15 residues. The germline V and J ends were trimmed by 4 bases and 9 bases, with 19 bases remaining between them. The CDR3 region has the DNA TGTGCCAGCAGTTCCCGGACTCCCGAATTGGGTGAGCAGTTCTTC. Protein sequence: CASSSRTPELGEQFF.

V and J are TRBV18 and TRBJ1-6, with a weak D call TRBD1 (5 bases). The CDR3 runs to 17 residues. Germline lookup yields CDR1 KGHSH and CDR2 LQKENI. V shed 3 bases and J shed 10 bases, with 22 bases lying between them. Here the CDR3 DNA reads TGTGCCAGCTCACCCCGCCCGGGCCTCGGGGGAGACTCACCCCTCCACTTT. Residues: CASSPRPGLGGDSPLHF.

Of note for this clone: This sample also contains other DNA sequences that code for the same CDR3. The V call is TRBV9, the J call TRBJ1-2, with D possibly TRBD1 on 5 matching bases. The CDR3 consists of 16 residues. Trimming removed 2 bases at V and 6 bases at J, with 20 bases between. Germline CDR1 and CDR2: SGDLS and YYNGEE. CDR3 sequence (DNA): TGTGCCAGCAGCGTCGCGGGGACGGCGAGGGGTGATGGCTACACCTTC. Translating it yields CASSVAGTARGDGYTF. Drawing the rest from reference TRBV9 and TRBJ1-2, the complete variable domain is DSGVTQTPKHLITATGQRVTLRCSPRSGDLSVYWYQQSLDQGLQFLIQYYNGEERAKGNILERFSAQQFPDLHSELNLSSLELGDSALYFCASSVAGTARGDGYTFGSGTRLTVV.

CDR3 residues: CASSLILRGQNSPLHF. Here the CDR3 DNA reads TGTGCCAGCAGCTTAATTCTGCGGGGACAAAATTCACCCCTCCACTTT. This chain connects TRBV7-2 to TRBJ1-6, with a possible D match to TRBD1 (6 bases). This CDR3 is 16 amino acids long. With 2 bases removed from V and 7 bases from J, the gap between germline ends came to 15 bases. Germline assignment: CDR1 SGHTA and CDR2 FQGNSA.

The rearrangement links TRBV4-1 to TRBJ2-7; TRBD1 agrees at 10 bases. The CDR3 extends over 18 amino acids. Germline V lookup: CDR1 MGHRA, CDR2 YSYEKL. V lost 3 bases and J lost 5; bases outside the gene matches: 16. CDR3 DNA sequence: TGCGCCAGCAGCCATCCCACGGGACTCGGGACAGGGGAGCACGAGCAGTACTTC. Translated, it gives CASSHPTGLGTGEHEQYF.

The V and J genes are TRBV20-1 and TRBJ2-7; D possibly corresponds to TRBD1 (5 bases). The germline V and J ends were trimmed by 6 bases and 5 bases, with 11 bases remaining between them. The CDR3 has 11 amino acids. Germline-derived CDR1 and CDR2 are DFQATT and SNEGSKA (reference sequence). CDR3 protein: CSAVQVDEQYF. For the CDR3, the DNA is TGCAGTGCGGTACAGGTGGACGAGCAGTACTTC.

This clone was detected only once. V and J are TRBV4-3 and TRBJ2-7; the D gene could be TRBD1 or TRBD2 (6 bases each). Germline loops: CDR1 LGHNA, CDR2 YSLEER. V lost 3 bases and J 5 bases, leaving 17 bases between the germline ends. The CDR3 consists of 15 residues. The CDR3 reads CASSQAPQGGNEQYF. The CDR3 DNA reads TGCGCCAGCAGCCAGGCCCCCCAAGGGGGGAACGAGCAGTACTTC.

This chain uses TRBV7-2 with TRBJ1-5, with D perhaps matching TRBD1 (5 bases). CDR1 and CDR2 (germline): SGHTA, FQGNSA. Trimming left V 2 bases short and J 3 bases short, with 11 bases between. The CDR3 extends over 15 amino acids. The CDR3 nucleotides are TGTGCCAGCAGCTTATTGGGACGGGTCAATCAGCCCCAGCATTTT. Translation gives CASSLLGRVNQPQHF.

The chain uses TRBV5-1 and TRBJ2-7, with D perhaps TRBD1 (7 bases). Germline values: CDR1 SGHRS, CDR2 YFSETQ. V gave up 0 bases and J gave up 2 bases, with 15 bases separating them. The CDR3 runs to 16 residues. The CDR3 is CASSLGQGLRAYEQYF. The CDR3 DNA sequence: TGCGCCAGCAGCTTGGGACAGGGACTCAGGGCCTACGAGCAGTACTTC.

The V call is TRBV2, the J call TRBJ1-1, with unresolved D. The CDR3 runs 14 residues. V dropped 4 bases and J dropped 1 base, with 10 bases sitting between them. Looked up from germline, CDR1 is SNHLY and CDR2 is FYNNEI. The CDR3 sequence: CASSGVRENTEAFF. The CDR3, as DNA: TGTGCCAGCAGTGGAGTTCGGGAGAACACTGAAGCTTTCTTT.

This chain connects TRBV9 to TRBJ1-5; the match to TRBD1 covers 11 bases. CDR3 length: 14 residues. CDR1 and CDR2 from the germline V gene are SGDLS and YYNGEE. The V gene end was trimmed by 3 bases and the J gene end by 9 bases; junction bases not matched to a gene: 5. The CDR3 DNA sequence: TGTGCCAGCAGCGCGGGGACAGGGGGGACGCCCCAGCATTTT. Translation gives CASSAGTGGTPQHF.

The V call is TRBV19, the J call TRBJ2-2; 7 bases match TRBD2. CDR1 is LNHDA, CDR2 SQIVND, per germline (reference sequence). CDR3 length: 15 amino acids. Trimming cost V 5 bases and J 0 bases; bases outside gene matches: 3. The CDR3, as DNA: TGTGCCAGTAGTGAGCGGGGTACGAACACCGGGGAGCTGTTTTTT. Amino acids: CASSERGTNTGELFF.